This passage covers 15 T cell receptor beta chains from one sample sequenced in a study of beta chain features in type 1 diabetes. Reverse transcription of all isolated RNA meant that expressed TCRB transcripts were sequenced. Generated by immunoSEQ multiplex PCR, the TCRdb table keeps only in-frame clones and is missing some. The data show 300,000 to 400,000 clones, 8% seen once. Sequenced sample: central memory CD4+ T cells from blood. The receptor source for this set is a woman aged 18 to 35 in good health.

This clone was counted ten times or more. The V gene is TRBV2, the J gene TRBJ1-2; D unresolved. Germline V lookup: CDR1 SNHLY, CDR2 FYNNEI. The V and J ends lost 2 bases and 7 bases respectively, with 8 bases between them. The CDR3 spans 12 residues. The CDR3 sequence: CASSEQRGGYTF. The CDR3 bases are TGTGCCAGCAGTGAACAGCGGGGTGGCTACACCTTC.

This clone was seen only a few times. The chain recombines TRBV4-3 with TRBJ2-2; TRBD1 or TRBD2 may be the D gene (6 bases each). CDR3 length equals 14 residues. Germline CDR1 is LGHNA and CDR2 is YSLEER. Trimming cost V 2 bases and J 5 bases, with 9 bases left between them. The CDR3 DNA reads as TGCGCCAGCAGCCAATGGAGGGGGACCGGGGAGCTGTTTTTT. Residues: CASSQWRGTGELFF.

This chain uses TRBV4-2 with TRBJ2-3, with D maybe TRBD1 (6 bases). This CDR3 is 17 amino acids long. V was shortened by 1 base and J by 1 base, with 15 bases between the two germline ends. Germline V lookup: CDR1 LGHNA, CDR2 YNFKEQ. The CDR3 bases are TGTGCCAGCAGCCAAGTCTTCCGCAGGGGCGGCACAGATACGCAGTATTTT. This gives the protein CASSQVFRRGGTDTQYF.

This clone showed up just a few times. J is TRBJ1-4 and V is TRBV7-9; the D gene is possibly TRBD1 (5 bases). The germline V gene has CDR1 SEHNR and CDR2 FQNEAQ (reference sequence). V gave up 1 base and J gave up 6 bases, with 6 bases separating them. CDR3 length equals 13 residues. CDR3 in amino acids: CASSLEQDEKLFF. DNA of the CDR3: TGTGCCAGCAGCTTAGAACAGGATGAAAAACTGTTTTTT.

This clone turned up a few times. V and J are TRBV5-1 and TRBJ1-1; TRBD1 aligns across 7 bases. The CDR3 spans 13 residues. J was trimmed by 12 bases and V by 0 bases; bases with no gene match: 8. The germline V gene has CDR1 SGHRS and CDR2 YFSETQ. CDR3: CASSLEGGPRTFF. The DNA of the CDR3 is TGCGCCAGCAGCTTGGAAGGGGGCCCGAGAACTTTCTTT.

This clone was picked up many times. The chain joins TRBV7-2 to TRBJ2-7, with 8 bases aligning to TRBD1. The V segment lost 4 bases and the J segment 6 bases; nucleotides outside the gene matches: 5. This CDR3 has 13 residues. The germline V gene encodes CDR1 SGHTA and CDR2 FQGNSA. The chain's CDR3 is CASSSGQGGEQYF. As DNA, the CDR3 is TGTGCCAGCAGCTCCGGACAGGGCGGCGAGCAGTACTTC.

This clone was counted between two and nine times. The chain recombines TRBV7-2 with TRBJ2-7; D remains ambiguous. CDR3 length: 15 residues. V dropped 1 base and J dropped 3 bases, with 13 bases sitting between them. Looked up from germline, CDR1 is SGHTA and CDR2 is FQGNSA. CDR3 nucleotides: TGTGCCAGCAGCTTAGAGCCCCGCGCATTCTACGAGCAGTACTTC. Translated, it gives CASSLEPRAFYEQYF.

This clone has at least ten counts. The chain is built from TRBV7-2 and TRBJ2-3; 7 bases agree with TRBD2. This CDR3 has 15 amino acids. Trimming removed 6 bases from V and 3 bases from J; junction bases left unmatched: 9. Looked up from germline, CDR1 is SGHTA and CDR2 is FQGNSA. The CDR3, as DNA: TGTGCCAGCAGTCATAGCGGGCCGGGGACAGATACGCAGTATTTT. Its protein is CASSHSGPGTDTQYF.

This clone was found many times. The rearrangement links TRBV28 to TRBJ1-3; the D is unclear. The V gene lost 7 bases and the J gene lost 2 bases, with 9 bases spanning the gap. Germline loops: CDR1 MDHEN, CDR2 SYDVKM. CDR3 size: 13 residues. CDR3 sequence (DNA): TGTGCCAGCATGAGCGGGGCTGGAAACACCATATATTTT. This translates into CASMSGAGNTIYF.

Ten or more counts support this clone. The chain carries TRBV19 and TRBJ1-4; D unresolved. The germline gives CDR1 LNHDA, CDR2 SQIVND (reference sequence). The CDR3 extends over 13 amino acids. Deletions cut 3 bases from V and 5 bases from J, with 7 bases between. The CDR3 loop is CASSIWTNEKLFF. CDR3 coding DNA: TGTGCCAGTAGTATCTGGACCAATGAAAAACTGTTTTTT.

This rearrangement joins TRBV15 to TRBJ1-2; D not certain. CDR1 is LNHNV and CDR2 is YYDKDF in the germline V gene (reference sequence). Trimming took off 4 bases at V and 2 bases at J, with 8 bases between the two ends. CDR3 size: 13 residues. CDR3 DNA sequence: TGTGCCACCAGCACGGACGGAAACTATGGCTACACCTTC. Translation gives CATSTDGNYGYTF.

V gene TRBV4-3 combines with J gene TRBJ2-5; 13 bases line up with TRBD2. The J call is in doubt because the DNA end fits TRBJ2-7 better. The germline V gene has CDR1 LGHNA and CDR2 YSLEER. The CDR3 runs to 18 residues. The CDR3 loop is CASSQALAGGVKGYEQYF. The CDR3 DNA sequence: TGCGCCAGCAGCCAAGCACTAGCGGGAGGGGTGAAAGGGTACGAGCAGTACTTC.

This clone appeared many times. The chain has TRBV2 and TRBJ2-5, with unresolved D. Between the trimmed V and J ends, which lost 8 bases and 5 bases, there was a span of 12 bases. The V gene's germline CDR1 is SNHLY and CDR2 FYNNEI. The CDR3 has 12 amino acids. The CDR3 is CASGYGFETQYF. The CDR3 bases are TGTGCCAGCGGTTATGGATTCGAGACCCAGTACTTC.

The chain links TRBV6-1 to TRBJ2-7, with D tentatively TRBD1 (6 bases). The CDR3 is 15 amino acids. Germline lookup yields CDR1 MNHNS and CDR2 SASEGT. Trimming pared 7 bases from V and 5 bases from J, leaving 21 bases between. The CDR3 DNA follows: TGTGCCAGCAAATTAATTGGTCCCAGGGGAGACGAGCAGTACTTC. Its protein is CASKLIGPRGDEQYF.

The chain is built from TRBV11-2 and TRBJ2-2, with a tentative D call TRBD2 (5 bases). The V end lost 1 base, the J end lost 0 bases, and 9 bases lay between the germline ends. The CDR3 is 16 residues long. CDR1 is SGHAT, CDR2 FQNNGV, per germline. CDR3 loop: CASSLGTGTNTGELFF. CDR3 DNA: TGTGCCAGCAGCTTAGGTACCGGGACGAACACCGGGGAGCTGTTTTTT.